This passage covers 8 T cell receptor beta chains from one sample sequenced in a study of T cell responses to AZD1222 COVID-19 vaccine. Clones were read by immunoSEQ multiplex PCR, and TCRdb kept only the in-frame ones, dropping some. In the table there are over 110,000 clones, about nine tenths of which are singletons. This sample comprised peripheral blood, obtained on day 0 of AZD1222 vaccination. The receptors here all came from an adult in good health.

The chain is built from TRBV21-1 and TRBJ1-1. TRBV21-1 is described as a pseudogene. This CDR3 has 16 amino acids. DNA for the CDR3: TGTGCCAGCAGCAAAGCTCTCCCTAAAGGTGGCGGTGAAGCTTTCTTT. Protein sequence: CASSKALPKGGGEAFF.

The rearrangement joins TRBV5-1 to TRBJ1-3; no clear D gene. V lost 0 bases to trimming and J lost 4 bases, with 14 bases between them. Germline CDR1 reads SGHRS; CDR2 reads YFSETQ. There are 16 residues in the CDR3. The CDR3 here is CASSLGEGRMGNTIYF. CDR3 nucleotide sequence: TGCGCCAGCAGCTTGGGTGAGGGCAGGATGGGAAACACCATATATTTT.

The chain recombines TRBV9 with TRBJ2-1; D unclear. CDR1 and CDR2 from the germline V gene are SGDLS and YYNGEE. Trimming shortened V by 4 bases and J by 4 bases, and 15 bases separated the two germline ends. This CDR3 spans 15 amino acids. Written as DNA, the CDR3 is TGTGCCAGCAGCCCCCAATTGGTCCCTTACAATGAGCAGTTCTTC. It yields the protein CASSPQLVPYNEQFF.

CDR3 protein: CASSLSPGRAGLYTEAFF. In nucleotides, the CDR3 is TGTGCCAGCAGTTTATCCCCAGGACGGGCGGGTTTGTACACTGAAGCTTTCTTT. The V call is TRBV27, the J call TRBJ1-1; D remains unclear. The CDR3 loop spans 18 amino acids. The germline gives CDR1 MNHEY, CDR2 SMNVEV (reference sequence). V lost 0 bases and J lost 3, with 20 bases in between.

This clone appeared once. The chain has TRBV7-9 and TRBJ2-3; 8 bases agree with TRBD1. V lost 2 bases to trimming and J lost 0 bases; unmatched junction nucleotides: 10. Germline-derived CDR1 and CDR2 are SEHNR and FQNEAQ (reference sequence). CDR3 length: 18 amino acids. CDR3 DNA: TGTGCCAGCAGCTTAACCCTCGACAGGGGATCTAGCACAGATACGCAGTATTTT. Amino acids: CASSLTLDRGSSTDTQYF.

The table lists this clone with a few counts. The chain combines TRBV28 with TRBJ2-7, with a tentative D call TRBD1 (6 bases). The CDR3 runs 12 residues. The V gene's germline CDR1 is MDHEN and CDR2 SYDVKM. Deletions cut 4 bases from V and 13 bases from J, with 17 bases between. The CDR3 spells CASSSPDRHNYF. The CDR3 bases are TGTGCCAGCAGTTCCCCAGACAGGCATAACTACTTC.

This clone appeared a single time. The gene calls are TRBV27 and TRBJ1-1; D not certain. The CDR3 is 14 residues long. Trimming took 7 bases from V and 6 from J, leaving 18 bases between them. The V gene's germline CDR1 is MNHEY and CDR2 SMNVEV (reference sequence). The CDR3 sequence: CASKFRREGAEAFF. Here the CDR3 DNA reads TGTGCCAGCAAGTTCCGACGCGAAGGCGCTGAAGCTTTCTTT.

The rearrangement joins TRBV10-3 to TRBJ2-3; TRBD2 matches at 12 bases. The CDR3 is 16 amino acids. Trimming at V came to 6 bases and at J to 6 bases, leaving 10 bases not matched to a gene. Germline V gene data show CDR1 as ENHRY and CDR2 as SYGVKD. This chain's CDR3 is CAISAGGLAGNDTQYF. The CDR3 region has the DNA TGTGCCATCAGCGCCGGTGGACTAGCGGGAAACGATACGCAGTATTTT.